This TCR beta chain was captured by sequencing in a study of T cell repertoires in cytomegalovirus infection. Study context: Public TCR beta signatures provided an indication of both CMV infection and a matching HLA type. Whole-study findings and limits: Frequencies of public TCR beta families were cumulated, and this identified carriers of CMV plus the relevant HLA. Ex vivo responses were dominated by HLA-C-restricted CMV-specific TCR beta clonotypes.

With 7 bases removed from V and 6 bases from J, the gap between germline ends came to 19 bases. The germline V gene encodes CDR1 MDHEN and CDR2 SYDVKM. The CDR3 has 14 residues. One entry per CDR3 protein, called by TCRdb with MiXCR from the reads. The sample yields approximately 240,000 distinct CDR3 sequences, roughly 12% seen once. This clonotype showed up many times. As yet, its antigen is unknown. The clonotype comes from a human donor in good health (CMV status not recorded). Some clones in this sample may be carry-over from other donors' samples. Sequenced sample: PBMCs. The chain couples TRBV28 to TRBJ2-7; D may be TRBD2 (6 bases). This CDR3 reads CASIAGTGLFEQYF. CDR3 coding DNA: TGTGCCAGCATCGCCGGGACTGGATTATTCGAGCAGTACTTC.